This is a list of T cell receptor beta chains from one sample in a study of control samples from healthy donors and cancer patients. Sequencing was performed with immunoSEQ multiplex PCR; in TCRdb, only in-frame clones are kept and a portion is missing. The sample consists of more than 100,000 clones, around 89% of them appearing once. The sequenced material came from PBMCs. The source is a man between 60 and 75 years old with lung cancer. The CDR3 runs from the conserved cysteine through the conserved F or W. D genes are given only for firm matches. Expanded clones are given a class, and other clones once, few, many or no size at all.

j_call: TRBJ2-7; v_call: TRBV5-1; clone_size: -; cdr3_length: 15; d_call: TRBD2; cdr3_aa: CASSFGLAGGGEQYF; cdr3_nt: TGCGCCAGCAGCTTCGGGCTAGCGGGGGGAGGCGAGCAGTACTTC
j_call: TRBJ1-2; v_call: TRBV12-5; clone_size: -; cdr3_length: 14; d_call: -; cdr3_aa: CASGLVRKEDGYTF; cdr3_nt: TGTGCTAGTGGTTTGGTACGAAAGGAGGATGGCTACACCTTC
j_call: TRBJ1-1; v_call: TRBV6-5; clone_size: -; cdr3_length: 13; d_call: -; cdr3_aa: CASTNRANTEAFF; cdr3_nt: TGTGCCAGCACTAACAGGGCGAACACTGAAGCTTTCTTT
j_call: TRBJ2-2; v_call: TRBV3-1/TRBV3-2; clone_size: -; cdr3_length: 18; d_call: TRBD2; cdr3_aa: CASSQGTSGGAGTGELFF; cdr3_nt: TGTGCCAGCAGCCAAGGGACTAGCGGGGGGGCAGGCACCGGGGAGCTGTTTTTT
j_call: TRBJ1-5; v_call: TRBV29-1; clone_size: -; cdr3_length: 15; d_call: -; cdr3_aa: CSVPGEGGLSQPQHF; cdr3_nt: TGCAGCGTCCCCGGCGAGGGAGGTTTATCTCAGCCCCAGCATTTT
j_call: TRBJ2-7; v_call: TRBV11-2; clone_size: -; cdr3_length: 14; d_call: TRBD1; cdr3_aa: CASSKTGESTEQYF; cdr3_nt: TGTGCCAGCAGCAAAACAGGGGAGTCGACCGAGCAGTACTTC
j_call: TRBJ1-1; v_call: TRBV21-1; clone_size: -; cdr3_length: 13; d_call: -; cdr3_aa: CASVGGRNTEAFF; cdr3_nt: TGTGCCAGCGTAGGGGGAAGGAACACTGAAGCTTTCTTT
j_call: TRBJ1-4; v_call: TRBV6-1; clone_size: -; cdr3_length: 18; d_call: -; cdr3_aa: CASSGTAASFRTNEKLFF; cdr3_nt: TGTGCCAGCAGTGGGACAGCGGCAAGTTTTCGGACTAATGAAAAACTGTTTTTT
j_call: TRBJ1-1; v_call: TRBV19; clone_size: -; cdr3_length: 17; d_call: -; cdr3_aa: CASSIGAQGAQNTEAFF; cdr3_nt: TGTGCCAGTAGTATAGGTGCCCAAGGGGCCCAGAACACTGAAGCTTTCTTT
j_call: TRBJ1-4; v_call: TRBV2; clone_size: -; cdr3_length: 13; d_call: -; cdr3_aa: CATQGRANEKLFF; cdr3_nt: TGTGCCACCCAGGGTCGGGCTAATGAAAAACTGTTTTTT
j_call: TRBJ1-2; v_call: TRBV28; clone_size: -; cdr3_length: 15; d_call: -; cdr3_aa: CASIMIGGANYGYTF; cdr3_nt: TGTGCCAGCATCATGATCGGAGGGGCTAACTATGGCTACACCTTC
j_call: TRBJ1-1; v_call: TRBV6-6; clone_size: -; cdr3_length: 13; d_call: -; cdr3_aa: CASSYDKATEAFF; cdr3_nt: TGTGCCAGCAGTTACGACAAAGCCACTGAAGCTTTCTTT
j_call: TRBJ1-6; v_call: TRBV12-5; clone_size: -; cdr3_length: 12; d_call: -; cdr3_aa: CASGQEYSPLHF; cdr3_nt: TGTGCTAGTGGACAGGAGTATTCACCCCTCCACTTT
j_call: TRBJ1-2; v_call: TRBV7-9; clone_size: -; cdr3_length: 12; d_call: -; cdr3_aa: CASSLEQLGYTF; cdr3_nt: TGTGCCAGCAGCTTAGAACAGCTGGGCTACACCTTC
j_call: TRBJ1-2; v_call: TRBV15; clone_size: -; cdr3_length: 19; d_call: -; cdr3_aa: CATSAKGQSLRGTNYGYTF; cdr3_nt: TGTGCCACCAGCGCCAAGGGGCAGAGCCTTCGAGGAACTAACTATGGCTACACCTTC
j_call: TRBJ2-2; v_call: TRBV27; clone_size: once; cdr3_length: 16; d_call: -; cdr3_aa: CASSLSPQAGTGELFF; cdr3_nt: TGTGCCAGCAGTTTATCCCCACAGGCGGGCACCGGGGAGCTGTTTTTT
j_call: TRBJ2-1; v_call: TRBV5-4; clone_size: -; cdr3_length: 16; d_call: -; cdr3_aa: CASSPLPGLSYNEQFF; cdr3_nt: TGTGCCAGCAGCCCTCTTCCGGGACTCTCCTACAATGAGCAGTTCTTC
j_call: TRBJ1-4; v_call: TRBV10-3; clone_size: -; cdr3_length: 13; d_call: -; cdr3_aa: CAISVSPQENLFF; cdr3_nt: TGTGCCATCAGTGTTAGCCCTCAAGAAAACCTGTTTTTT
j_call: TRBJ2-5; v_call: TRBV5-1; clone_size: -; cdr3_length: 12; d_call: TRBD2; cdr3_aa: CASSLLAETQYF; cdr3_nt: TGCGCCAGCAGCTTACTAGCGGAGACCCAGTACTTC
j_call: TRBJ1-4; v_call: TRBV7-6; clone_size: -; cdr3_length: 15; d_call: -; cdr3_aa: CASSLESGGDEKLFF; cdr3_nt: TGTGCCAGCAGCTTAGAGTCGGGGGGAGATGAAAAACTGTTTTTT
j_call: TRBJ1-2; v_call: TRBV5-1; clone_size: once; cdr3_length: 14; d_call: TRBD1; cdr3_aa: CASSLTGVNYGYTF; cdr3_nt: TGCGCCAGCAGCTTGACAGGGGTTAACTATGGCTACACCTTC
j_call: TRBJ1-6; v_call: TRBV4-1; clone_size: once; cdr3_length: 14; d_call: -; cdr3_aa: CASSQGSPTSPLHF; cdr3_nt: TGCGCCAGCAGCCAAGGGTCCCCAACTTCACCCCTCCACTTT
j_call: TRBJ1-6; v_call: TRBV11-3; clone_size: -; cdr3_length: 13; d_call: -; cdr3_aa: CASSLKLESPLHF; cdr3_nt: TGTGCCAGCAGCTTAAAGCTTGAATCACCCCTCCACTTT
j_call: TRBJ1-1; v_call: TRBV7-2; clone_size: once; cdr3_length: 15; d_call: TRBD1; cdr3_aa: CASSSRTGMNTEAFF; cdr3_nt: TGTGCCAGCAGCTCTCGGACAGGGATGAACACTGAAGCTTTCTTT
j_call: TRBJ2-1; v_call: TRBV6-4; clone_size: -; cdr3_length: 17; d_call: TRBD1; cdr3_aa: CASSDSGRGRRGGEQFF; cdr3_nt: TGTGCCAGCAGTGACTCGGGCAGGGGGCGACGGGGAGGTGAGCAGTTCTTC
j_call: TRBJ2-2; v_call: TRBV9; clone_size: -; cdr3_length: 15; d_call: -; cdr3_aa: CASTKSGPFTGELFF; cdr3_nt: TGTGCCAGCACCAAAAGTGGGCCGTTTACCGGGGAGCTGTTTTTT
j_call: TRBJ1-5; v_call: TRBV7-2; clone_size: -; cdr3_length: 19; d_call: TRBD1; cdr3_aa: CASSLRITGGTASNQPQHF; cdr3_nt: TGTGCCAGCAGCCTACGTATCACGGGCGGGACAGCTAGCAATCAGCCCCAGCATTTT
j_call: TRBJ1-3; v_call: TRBV6-1; clone_size: few; cdr3_length: 14; d_call: -; cdr3_aa: CASSDTIAGNTIYF; cdr3_nt: TGTGCCAGCAGTGATACCATTGCCGGAAACACCATATATTTT
j_call: TRBJ2-1; v_call: TRBV18; clone_size: -; cdr3_length: 15; d_call: -; cdr3_aa: CASSPDFQTHNEQFF; cdr3_nt: TGTGCCAGCTCACCAGATTTTCAAACCCACAATGAGCAGTTCTTC
j_call: TRBJ1-5; v_call: TRBV3-1/TRBV3-2; clone_size: -; cdr3_length: 14; d_call: -; cdr3_aa: CASSQEWSGQPQHF; cdr3_nt: TGTGCCAGCAGCCAAGAATGGTCTGGTCAGCCCCAGCATTTT
j_call: TRBJ2-5; v_call: TRBV7-8; clone_size: -; cdr3_length: 14; d_call: -; cdr3_aa: CASSFRAFQETQYF; cdr3_nt: TGTGCCAGCAGCTTCAGGGCTTTCCAAGAGACCCAGTACTTC
j_call: TRBJ2-5; v_call: TRBV9; clone_size: -; cdr3_length: 14; d_call: -; cdr3_aa: CASSGWTDQETQYF; cdr3_nt: TGTGCCAGCAGCGGATGGACAGACCAAGAGACCCAGTACTTC
j_call: TRBJ2-2; v_call: TRBV14; clone_size: -; cdr3_length: 16; d_call: -; cdr3_aa: CASSSLGRGYTGELFF; cdr3_nt: TGTGCCAGCAGCTCCCTGGGCAGGGGATACACCGGGGAGCTGTTTTTT
j_call: TRBJ1-2; v_call: TRBV14; clone_size: -; cdr3_length: 11; d_call: -; cdr3_aa: CASSRGAGYTF; cdr3_nt: TGTGCCAGCTCCAGAGGGGCTGGCTACACCTTC
j_call: TRBJ1-5; v_call: TRBV3-1/TRBV3-2; clone_size: -; cdr3_length: 12; d_call: -; cdr3_aa: CASSQSGQPQHF; cdr3_nt: TGTGCCAGCAGCCAAAGTGGGCAGCCCCAGCATTTT
j_call: TRBJ2-7; v_call: TRBV10-3; clone_size: -; cdr3_length: 12; d_call: -; cdr3_aa: CAIATGSYEQYF; cdr3_nt: TGTGCCATCGCTACCGGGTCCTACGAGCAGTACTTC
j_call: TRBJ2-5; v_call: TRBV5-6; clone_size: -; cdr3_length: 15; d_call: TRBD1; cdr3_aa: CASSRYGDSQETQYF; cdr3_nt: TGTGCCAGCAGCAGATACGGGGACAGCCAAGAGACCCAGTACTTC